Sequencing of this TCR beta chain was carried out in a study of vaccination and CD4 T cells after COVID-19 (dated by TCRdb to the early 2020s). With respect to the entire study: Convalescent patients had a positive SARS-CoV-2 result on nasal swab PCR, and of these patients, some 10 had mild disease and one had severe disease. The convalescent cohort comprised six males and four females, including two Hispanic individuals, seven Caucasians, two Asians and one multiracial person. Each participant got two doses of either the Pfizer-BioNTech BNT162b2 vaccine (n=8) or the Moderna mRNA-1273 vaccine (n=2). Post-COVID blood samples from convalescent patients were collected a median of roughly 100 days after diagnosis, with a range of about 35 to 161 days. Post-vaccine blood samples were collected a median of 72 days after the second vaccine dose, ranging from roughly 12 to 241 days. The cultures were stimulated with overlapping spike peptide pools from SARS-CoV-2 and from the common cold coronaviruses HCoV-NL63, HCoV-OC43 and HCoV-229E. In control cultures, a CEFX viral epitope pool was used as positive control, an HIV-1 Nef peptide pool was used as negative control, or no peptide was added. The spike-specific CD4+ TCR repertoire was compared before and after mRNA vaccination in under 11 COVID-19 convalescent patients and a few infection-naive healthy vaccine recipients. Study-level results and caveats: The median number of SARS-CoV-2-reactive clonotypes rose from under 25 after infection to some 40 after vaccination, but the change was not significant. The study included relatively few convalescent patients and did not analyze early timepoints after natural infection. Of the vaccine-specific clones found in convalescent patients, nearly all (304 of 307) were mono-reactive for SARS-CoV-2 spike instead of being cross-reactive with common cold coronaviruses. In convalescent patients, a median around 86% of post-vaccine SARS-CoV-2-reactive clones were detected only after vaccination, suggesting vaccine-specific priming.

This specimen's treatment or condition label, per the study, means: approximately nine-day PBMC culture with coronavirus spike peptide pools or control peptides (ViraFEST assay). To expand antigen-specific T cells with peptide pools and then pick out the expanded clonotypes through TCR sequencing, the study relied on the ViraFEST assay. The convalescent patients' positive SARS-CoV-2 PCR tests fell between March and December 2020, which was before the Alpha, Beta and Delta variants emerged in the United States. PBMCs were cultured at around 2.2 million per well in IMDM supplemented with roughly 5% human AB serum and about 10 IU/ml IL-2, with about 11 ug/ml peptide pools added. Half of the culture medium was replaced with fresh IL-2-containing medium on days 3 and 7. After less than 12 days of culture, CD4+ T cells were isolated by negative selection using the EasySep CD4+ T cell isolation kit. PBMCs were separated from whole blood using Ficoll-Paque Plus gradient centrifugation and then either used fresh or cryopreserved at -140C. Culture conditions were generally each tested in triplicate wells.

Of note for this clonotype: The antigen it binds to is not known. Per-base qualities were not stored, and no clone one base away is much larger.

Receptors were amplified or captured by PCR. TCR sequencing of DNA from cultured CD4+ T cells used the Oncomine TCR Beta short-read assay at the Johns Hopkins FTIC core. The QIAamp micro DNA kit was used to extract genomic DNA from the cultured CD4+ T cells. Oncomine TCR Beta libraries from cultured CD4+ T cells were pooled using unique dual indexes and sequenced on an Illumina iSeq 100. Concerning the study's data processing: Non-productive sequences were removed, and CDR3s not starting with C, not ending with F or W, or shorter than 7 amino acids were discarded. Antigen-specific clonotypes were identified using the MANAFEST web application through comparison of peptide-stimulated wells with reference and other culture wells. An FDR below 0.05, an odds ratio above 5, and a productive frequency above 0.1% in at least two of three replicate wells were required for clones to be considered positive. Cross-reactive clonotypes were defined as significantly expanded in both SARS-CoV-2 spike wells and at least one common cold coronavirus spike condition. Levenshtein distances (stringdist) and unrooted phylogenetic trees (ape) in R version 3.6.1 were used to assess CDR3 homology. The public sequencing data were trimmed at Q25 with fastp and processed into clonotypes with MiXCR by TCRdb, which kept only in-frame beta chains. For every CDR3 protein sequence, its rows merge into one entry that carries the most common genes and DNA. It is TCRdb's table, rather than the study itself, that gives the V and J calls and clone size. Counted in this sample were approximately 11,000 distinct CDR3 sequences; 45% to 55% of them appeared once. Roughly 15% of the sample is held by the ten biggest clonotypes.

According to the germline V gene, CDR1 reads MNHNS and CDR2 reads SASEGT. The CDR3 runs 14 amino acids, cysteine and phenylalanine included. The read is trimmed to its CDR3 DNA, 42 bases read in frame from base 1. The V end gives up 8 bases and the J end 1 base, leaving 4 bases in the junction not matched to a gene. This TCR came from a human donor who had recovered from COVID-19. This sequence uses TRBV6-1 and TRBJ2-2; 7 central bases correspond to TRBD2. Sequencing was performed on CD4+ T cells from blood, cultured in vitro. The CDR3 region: CASGRGGNTGELFF. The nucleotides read TGTGCCAGCGGTCGCGGGGGGAACACCGGGGAGCTGTTTTTT.